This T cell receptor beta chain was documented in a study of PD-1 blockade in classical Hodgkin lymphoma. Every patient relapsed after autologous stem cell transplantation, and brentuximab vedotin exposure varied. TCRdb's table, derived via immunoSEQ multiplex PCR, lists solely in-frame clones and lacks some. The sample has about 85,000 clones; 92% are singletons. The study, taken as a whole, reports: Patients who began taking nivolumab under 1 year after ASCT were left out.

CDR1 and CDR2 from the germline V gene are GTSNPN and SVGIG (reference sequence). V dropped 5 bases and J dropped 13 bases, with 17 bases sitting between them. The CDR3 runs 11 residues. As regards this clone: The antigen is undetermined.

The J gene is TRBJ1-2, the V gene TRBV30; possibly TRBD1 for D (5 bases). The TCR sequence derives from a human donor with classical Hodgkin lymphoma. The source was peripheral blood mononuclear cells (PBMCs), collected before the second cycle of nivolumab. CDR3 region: CAWDSEEFGTF. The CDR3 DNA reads TGTGCCTGGGACAGTGAAGAATTTGGCACCTTC.